This paragraph covers one T cell receptor (beta chain) sequence. There are a few counts of this clonotype. Its specific antigen is unknown. No much larger clonotype is one base removed from it; base qualities were not supplied. These data come from a study of T cell repertoires in cytomegalovirus infection (dated by TCRdb to the late 2010s). A note on the overall study: Recently identified HLA-C-restricted CMV epitopes, whose presentation resists viral immunomodulation, were targeted by peptide stimulations together with well-studied HLA-B-restricted epitopes. The HLA type of each donor mattered for the analysis, because public TCR beta signatures pointed to carriage of CMV infection along with the matching HLA type.

Looking up the germline V gene (reference sequence) yields CDR1 DFQATT and CDR2 SNEGSKA. From the cysteine up to the phenylalanine, the CDR3 has a length of 13 residues. Kept here is only the CDR3 DNA, which spans 39 bases and is read in frame from base 1. Trimming removed 0 bases from V and 6 bases from J, leaving 8 bases between the germline ends. Sequencing relied on an Illumina HiSeq 1500. TCRdb's own reprocessing of the public reads used fastp at Q25 and MiXCR and kept productive beta chains. Rows merge per CDR3 protein into single entries with the most common DNA and genes. In all, the sample holds under 850,000 distinct CDR3 sequences, and roughly 36% of those were seen once. The ten top clones hold roughly 18% of the sample. Paper-wide results and their limitations: The ex vivo response was dominated by HLA-C-restricted CMV-specific TCR beta clonotypes, which also provided the single most frequent clonotype in two of eight donors. In both this cohort and an independent cohort of 352 donors, the cumulative frequency of public TCR beta family members distinguished carriers of CMV infection plus the relevant HLA type.

This specimen's treatment or condition label, interpreted: in vitro stimulation with specific CMV peptide epitopes to enrich CMV-specific T cells. This TCR came from a human donor in good health (CMV status not recorded). Some clones in this sample may be carry-over from other donors' samples. The chain joins TRBV20-1 to TRBJ2-2; too little of a D gene remains to name it. This sample comprised cultured PBMCs, obtained from culture after CMV antigen stimulation. In nucleotide form, the sequence is TGCAGTGCTAGAGATAGGAGATCCGGGGAGCTGTTTTTT. This is translated as CSARDRRSGELFF.